The rows below give T cell receptor beta chains drawn from one sample of a study of cytomegalovirus exposure and HLA in healthy donors. Assay: immunoSEQ multiplex PCR; the TCRdb copy retains only in-frame clones and omits some. The table has about 140,000 clones, roughly 80% seen once. Sequences were obtained from PBMCs. These receptors all stem from a woman in her forties in good health and CMV-seropositive. Both conserved end residues are part of each CDR3. D genes are given only for firm matches. Size values are once, few and many counts, or a class for expanded clones, and some rows have none.

clone size	D gene	V gene	J gene	CDR3 DNA	CDR3 protein
NA	NA	TRBV21-1	TRBJ2-1	TGTGCCATTACTAGCGGGGCCAGCTCCTACAATGAGCAGTTCTTC	CAITSGASSYNEQFF
NA	TRBD2	TRBV30	TRBJ2-1	TGTGCCTGGAGTGTAACAGCGGGGGGGTACAATGAGCAGTTCTTC	CAWSVTAGGYNEQFF
NA	NA	TRBV28	TRBJ1-5	TGTGCCAGCGGAACGACAGGCGTGAATCAGCCCCAGCATTTT	CASGTTGVNQPQHF
NA	TRBD1	TRBV28	TRBJ1-2	TGTGCCAGCAGTTGGGACAGGTCCTATGGCTACACCTTC	CASSWDRSYGYTF
once	NA	TRBV5-4	TRBJ1-3	TGTGCCAGCAGCTTGGTCGGCTCTGGAAACACCATATATTTT	CASSLVGSGNTIYF
NA	TRBD2	TRBV7-2	TRBJ2-7	TGTGCCAGCAGCTTATCTAGCGGGGGCTACGAGCAGTACTTC	CASSLSSGGYEQYF
once	NA	TRBV18	TRBJ2-5	TGTGCCAGCTCACCGGGGGCGGAAGAGACCCAGTACTTC	CASSPGAEETQYF
NA	TRBD1	TRBV6-5	TRBJ2-4	TGTGCCAGCAGTTACACAGGGGGCGCTTTTGACATTCAGTACTTC	CASSYTGGAFDIQYF
NA	TRBD2	TRBV18	TRBJ2-3	TGTGCCAGCTCACCAGGGGGACTAGCGGGGGGCACAGATACGCAGTATTTT	CASSPGGLAGGTDTQYF
NA	NA	TRBV27	TRBJ1-1	TGTGCCAGCAGTAGAACGGGGAGAGGGAGAACTGAAGCTTTCTTT	CASSRTGRGRTEAFF
once	NA	TRBV18	TRBJ2-7	TGTGCCAGCTCACCGTTAAAGGGGGCCTACGAGCAGTACTTC	CASSPLKGAYEQYF
NA	TRBD2	TRBV30	TRBJ2-1	TGTGCCTGGAGTGTACGAGCGGGAGGGCCGGGTGAGCAGTTCTTC	CAWSVRAGGPGEQFF
NA	NA	TRBV2	TRBJ2-5	TGTGCCAGCAGGTCTCAGGGTATAAACCAAGAGACCCAGTACTTC	CASRSQGINQETQYF
NA	TRBD1	TRBV10-3	TRBJ1-5	TGTGCCATCGGGGGGGGACAGGGACTCAATCAGCCCCAGCATTTT	CAIGGGQGLNQPQHF
NA	TRBD2	TRBV7-3	TRBJ2-1	TGTGCCAGCAGCCCTTTTGCGGGGGGTTCCTACAATGAGCAGTTCTTC	CASSPFAGGSYNEQFF
few	TRBD1	TRBV29-1	TRBJ1-1	TGCAGCGGTACAGGGGGCTTGAACACTGAAGCTTTCTTT	CSGTGGLNTEAFF
NA	TRBD1	TRBV9	TRBJ2-2	TGTGCCAGCAGCGTAGCTACGGGACAGGGGGCCGGGGAGCTGTTTTTT	CASSVATGQGAGELFF
NA	TRBD1	TRBV28	TRBJ2-1	TGTGCCAGCAGTTTATCTGGACAGGGGCGGAATGAGCAGTTCTTC	CASSLSGQGRNEQFF
NA	TRBD2	TRBV18	TRBJ2-7	TGTGCCAGCTCACCAGAAGCGGGGGGGCCCTACGAGCAGTACTTC	CASSPEAGGPYEQYF
NA	TRBD2	TRBV7-3	TRBJ2-3	TGTGCCAGCAGCTCGGGACTAGCGGGGGGCACAGATACGCAGTATTTT	CASSSGLAGGTDTQYF
NA	TRBD1	TRBV27	TRBJ2-4	TGTGCCAGCAGGAAAACAGACAGGGGGGGGAACATTCAGTACTTC	CASRKTDRGGNIQYF
NA	TRBD2	TRBV7-9	TRBJ2-1	TGTGCCAGCAGCTTCCAGGCGGGAGGGCTCGGCAATGAGCAGTTCTTC	CASSFQAGGLGNEQFF
NA	NA	TRBV2	TRBJ2-1	TGTGCCAGCAGTGTCACCCGGTGGAATGAGCAGTTCTTC	CASSVTRWNEQFF
once	TRBD1	TRBV5-1	TRBJ2-3	TGCGCCAGCAGCCTGGACAGGGGGGATACGCAGTATTTT	CASSLDRGDTQYF
few	NA	TRBV9	TRBJ1-1	TGTGCCAGCAGCGATGATGGAGTGAACACTGAAGCTTTCTTT	CASSDDGVNTEAFF
NA	NA	TRBV15	TRBJ1-4	TGTGCCACCAGCAGAGATACCAGGGGTAATGAAAAACTGTTTTTT	CATSRDTRGNEKLFF
NA	TRBD1	TRBV2	TRBJ1-5	TGTGCCAGCACTGGACAGGGGTCCTATCAGCCCCAGCATTTT	CASTGQGSYQPQHF
once	NA	TRBV27	TRBJ2-2	TGTGCCAGCAGTTTTACGGACTACCCATTCGGGGAGCTGTTTTTT	CASSFTDYPFGELFF
NA	NA	TRBV19	TRBJ2-3	TGTGCCAGTAGCATTCAGGGTAGCACAGATACGCAGTATTTT	CASSIQGSTDTQYF